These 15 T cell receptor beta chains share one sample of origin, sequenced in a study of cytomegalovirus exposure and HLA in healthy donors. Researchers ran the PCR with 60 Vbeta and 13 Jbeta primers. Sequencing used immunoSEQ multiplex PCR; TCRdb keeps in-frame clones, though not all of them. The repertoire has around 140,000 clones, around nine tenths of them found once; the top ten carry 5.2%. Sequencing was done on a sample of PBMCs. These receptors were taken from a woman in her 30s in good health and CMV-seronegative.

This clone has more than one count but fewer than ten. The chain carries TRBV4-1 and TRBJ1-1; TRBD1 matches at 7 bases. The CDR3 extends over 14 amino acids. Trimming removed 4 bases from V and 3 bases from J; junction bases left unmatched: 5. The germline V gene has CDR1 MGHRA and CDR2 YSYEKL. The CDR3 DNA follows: TGCGCCAGCAGCCCCCCAGGGGGGCACACTGAAGCTTTCTTT. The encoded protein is CASSPPGGHTEAFF.

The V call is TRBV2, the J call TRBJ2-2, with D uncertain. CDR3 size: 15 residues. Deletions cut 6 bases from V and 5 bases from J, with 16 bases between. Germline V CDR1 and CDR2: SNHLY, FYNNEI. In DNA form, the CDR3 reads TGTGCCAGCAGACGACTGACTGGTTCAACCGGGGAGCTGTTTTTT. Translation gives CASRRLTGSTGELFF.

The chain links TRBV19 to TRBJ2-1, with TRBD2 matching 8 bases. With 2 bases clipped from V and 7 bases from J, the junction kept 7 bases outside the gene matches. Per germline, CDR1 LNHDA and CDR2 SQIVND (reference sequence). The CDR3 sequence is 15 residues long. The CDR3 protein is CASSILAGSTNEQFF. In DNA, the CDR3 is TGTGCCAGTAGTATACTAGCGGGTTCCACTAATGAGCAGTTCTTC.

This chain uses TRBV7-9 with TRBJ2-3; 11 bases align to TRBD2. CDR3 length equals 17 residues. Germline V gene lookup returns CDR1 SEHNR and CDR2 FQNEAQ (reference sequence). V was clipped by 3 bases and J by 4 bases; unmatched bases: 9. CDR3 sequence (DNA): TGTGCCAGCAGCTTTAGGGGGGGACTAGCGGACGCAGATACGCAGTATTTT. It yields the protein CASSFRGGLADADTQYF.

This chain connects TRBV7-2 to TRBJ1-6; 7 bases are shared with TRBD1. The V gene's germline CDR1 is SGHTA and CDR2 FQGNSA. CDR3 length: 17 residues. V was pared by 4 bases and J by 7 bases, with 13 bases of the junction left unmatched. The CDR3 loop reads CASSSPTDRRENSPLHF. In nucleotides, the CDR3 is TGTGCCAGCAGCTCCCCTACGGACAGGAGGGAGAATTCACCCCTCCACTTT.

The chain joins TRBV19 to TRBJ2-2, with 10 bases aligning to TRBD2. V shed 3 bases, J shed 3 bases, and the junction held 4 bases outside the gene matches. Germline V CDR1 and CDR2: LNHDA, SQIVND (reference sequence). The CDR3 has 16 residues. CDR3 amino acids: CASSMSGGAYTGELFF. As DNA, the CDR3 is TGTGCCAGTAGTATGAGCGGGGGGGCCTACACCGGGGAGCTGTTTTTT. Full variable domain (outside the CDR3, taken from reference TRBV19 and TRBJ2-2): DGGITQSPKYLFRKEGQNVTLSCEQNLNHDAMYWYRQDPGQGLRLIYYSQIVNDFQKGDIAEGYSVSREKKESFPLTVTSAQKNPTAFYLCASSMSGGAYTGELFFGEGSRLTVL.

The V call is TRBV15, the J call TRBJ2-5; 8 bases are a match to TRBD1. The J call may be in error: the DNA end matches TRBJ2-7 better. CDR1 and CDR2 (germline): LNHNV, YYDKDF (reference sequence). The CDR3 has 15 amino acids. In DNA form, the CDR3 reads TGTGCCACCAGCAGAACGGGACAGGCCTCCTACGAGCAGTACTTC. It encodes CATSRTGQASYEQYF.

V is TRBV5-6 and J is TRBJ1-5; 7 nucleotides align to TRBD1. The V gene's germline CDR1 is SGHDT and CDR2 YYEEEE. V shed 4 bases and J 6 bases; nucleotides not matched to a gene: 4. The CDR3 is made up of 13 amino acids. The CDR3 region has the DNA TGTGCCAGCAGCCTGACAGGGACTCAGCCCCAGCATTTT. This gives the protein CASSLTGTQPQHF.

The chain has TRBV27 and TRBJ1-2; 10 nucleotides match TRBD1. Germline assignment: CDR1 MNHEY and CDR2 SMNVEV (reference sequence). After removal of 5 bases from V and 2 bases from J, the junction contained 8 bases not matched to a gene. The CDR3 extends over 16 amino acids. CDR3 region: CASSPQTGGQNYGYTF. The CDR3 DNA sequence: TGTGCCAGCAGTCCCCAGACAGGGGGCCAAAACTATGGCTACACCTTC.

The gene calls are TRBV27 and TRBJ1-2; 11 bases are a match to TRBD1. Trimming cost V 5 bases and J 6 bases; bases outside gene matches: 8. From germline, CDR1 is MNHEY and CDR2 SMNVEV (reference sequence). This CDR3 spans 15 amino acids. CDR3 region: CASSGRDRGWDGYTF. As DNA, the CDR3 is TGTGCCAGCAGTGGAAGGGACAGGGGGTGGGATGGCTACACCTTC.

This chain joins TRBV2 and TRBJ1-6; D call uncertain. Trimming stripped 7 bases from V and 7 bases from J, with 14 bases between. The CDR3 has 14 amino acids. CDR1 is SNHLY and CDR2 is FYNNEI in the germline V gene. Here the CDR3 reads CASKEGPNNSPLHF. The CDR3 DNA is TGTGCCAGCAAGGAGGGCCCGAACAATTCACCCCTCCACTTT. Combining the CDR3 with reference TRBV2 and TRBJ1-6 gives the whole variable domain EPEVTQTPSHQVTQMGQEVILRCVPISNHLYFYWYRQILGQKVEFLVSFYNNEISEKSEIFDDQFSVERPDGSNFTLKIRSTKLEDSAMYFCASKEGPNNSPLHFGNGTRLTVT.

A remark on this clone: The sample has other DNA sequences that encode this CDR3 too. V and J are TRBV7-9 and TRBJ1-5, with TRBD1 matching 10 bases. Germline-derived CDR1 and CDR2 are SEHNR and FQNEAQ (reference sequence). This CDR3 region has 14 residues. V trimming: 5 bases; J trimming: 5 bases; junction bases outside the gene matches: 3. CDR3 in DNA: TGTGCCAGCAGCCCAGGGACAGGGGATCAGCCCCAGCATTTT. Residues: CASSPGTGDQPQHF.

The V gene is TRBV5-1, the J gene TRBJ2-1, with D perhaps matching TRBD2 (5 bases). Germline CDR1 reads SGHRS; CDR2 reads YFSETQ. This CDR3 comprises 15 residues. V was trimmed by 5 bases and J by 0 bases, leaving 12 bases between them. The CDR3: CASRVAGSSYNEQFF. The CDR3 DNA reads TGCGCCAGCAGAGTGGCGGGCAGCTCCTACAATGAGCAGTTCTTC.

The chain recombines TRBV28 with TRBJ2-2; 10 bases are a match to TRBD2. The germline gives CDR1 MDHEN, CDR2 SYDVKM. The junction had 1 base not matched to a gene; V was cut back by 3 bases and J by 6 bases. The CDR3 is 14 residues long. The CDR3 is CASSFSGGPGELFF. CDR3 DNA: TGTGCCAGCAGTTTTAGCGGGGGGCCCGGGGAGCTGTTTTTT. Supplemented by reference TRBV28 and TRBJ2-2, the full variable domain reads DVKVTQSSRYLVKRTGEKVFLECVQDMDHENMFWYRQDPGLGLRLIYFSYDVKMKEKGDIPEGYSVSREKKERFSLILESASTNQTSMYLCASSFSGGPGELFFGEGSRLTVL.

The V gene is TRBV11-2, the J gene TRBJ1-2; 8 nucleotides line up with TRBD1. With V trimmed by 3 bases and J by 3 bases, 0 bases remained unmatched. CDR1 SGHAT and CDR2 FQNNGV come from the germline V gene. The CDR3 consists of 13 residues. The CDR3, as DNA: TGTGCCAGCAGCTTGACAGGGGACTATGGCTACACCTTC. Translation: CASSLTGDYGYTF.